The rows below give T cell receptor beta chains drawn from one sample of a study of blood T cell repertoires in COVID-19. Using immunoSEQ multiplex PCR, the repertoire was profiled, and TCRdb retains in-frame clones only, with some absent. The sample records more than 200,000 clones, about 87% being singletons. Input material: PBMCs or T cells enriched from blood (not recorded which). The receptors originated from a woman aged 25 to 39 who had been exposed to COVID-19. The CDR3 runs from the conserved cysteine through the conserved F or W. Fields, in order: J gene, V gene, D gene, clone size, CDR3 DNA, CDR3 protein. D genes are given only for firm matches. Clone size is not always given. Where it is, it says once, few, many or a class for expanded clones.

>TRBJ1-1|TRBV3-1/TRBV3-2|-|-
TGTGCCAGCAGCCACCCCAGGGGGAACACTGAAGCTTTCTTT
CASSHPRGNTEAFF
>TRBJ2-7|TRBV5-1|TRBD2|-
TGCGCCAGCAGCTCGCCGGCGCGCGGGGGACCCTACGAGCAGTACTTC
CASSSPARGGPYEQYF
>TRBJ2-6|TRBV21-1|-|-
TGTGCCAGCGGACAGGGGGCTGGGGCCAACGTCCTGACTTTC
CASGQGAGANVLTF
>TRBJ2-1|TRBV13|TRBD2|once
TGTGCCAGCAGCCCACCGACTAGCGGGGCCTACAATGAGCAGTTCTTC
CASSPPTSGAYNEQFF
>TRBJ2-1|TRBV13|-|-
TGTGCCAGCAGCTTACTTGGCAGGGTGTTCGATGAGCAGTTCTTC
CASSLLGRVFDEQFF
>TRBJ1-1|TRBV5-1|-|-
TGCGCCAGCAGCTCCTTGGGGAGTACGACTGAAGCTTTCTTT
CASSSLGSTTEAFF
>TRBJ2-1|TRBV28|-|-
TGTGCCAGCAGTCTCCCCGCGGGGCAATCCTACAATGAGCAGTTCTTC
CASSLPAGQSYNEQFF
>TRBJ2-5|TRBV11-3|TRBD1|-
TGTGCCAGCAGCCCGACAGGGAGAGAGACCCAGTACTTC
CASSPTGRETQYF
>TRBJ2-1|TRBV5-5|TRBD2|once
TGTGCCAGCAGCTTGGATAGCGGGAGGTTCGGTGAGCAGTTCTTC
CASSLDSGRFGEQFF
>TRBJ1-1|TRBV3-1/TRBV3-2|-|-
TGTGCCAGCAGCCCCTCGGGGGGGAACACTGAAGCTTTCTTT
CASSPSGGNTEAFF
>TRBJ2-3|TRBV6-2/TRBV6-3|TRBD2|-
TGTGCCAGCAGCCCCCTAGCTAGCGGGAGGGCTGCAGATACGCAGTATTTT
CASSPLASGRAADTQYF
>TRBJ2-7|TRBV7-9|TRBD1|-
TGTGCCTGCCGAGGGACAGGGCCCTACGAGCAGTACTTC
CACRGTGPYEQYF
>TRBJ2-1|TRBV4-1|-|once
TGCGCCAGCAGCCAGGAGGGCCCGAGCTCCTACAATGAGCAGTTCTTC
CASSQEGPSSYNEQFF
>TRBJ1-1|TRBV6-5|-|-
TGTGCCAGCGTAACAGCGAACACTGAAGCTTTCTTT
CASVTANTEAFF
>TRBJ2-1|TRBV5-1|TRBD1|-
TGCGCCAGCAGCTGGGACAGGGGAGGTTGGGGGGGACGCAATGAGCAGTTCTTC
CASSWDRGGWGGRNEQFF
>TRBJ1-2|TRBV11-3|-|few
TGTGCCAGCAGCACCCGGTCGGGTTCGGGCTACACCTTC
CASSTRSGSGYTF
>TRBJ1-2|TRBV19|-|-
TGTGCCAGTAGCATTGGAGTTTCTAACTATGGCTACACCTTC
CASSIGVSNYGYTF
>TRBJ2-7|TRBV9|-|-
TGTGCCAGCAGCGTCGGAGCACACTCCTACGAGCAGTACTTC
CASSVGAHSYEQYF
>TRBJ1-2|TRBV5-1|TRBD1|-
TGCGCCAGCAGCTGGGACAGGGGGCAGGGCTACACCTTC
CASSWDRGQGYTF
>TRBJ2-5|TRBV5-1|-|few
TGCGCCAGCAGCTTGACTATTCAAGAGACCCAGTACTTC
CASSLTIQETQYF
>TRBJ2-1|TRBV15|-|-
TGTGCCACCAGGAGACTAGGGTCGGACTTCGGAGAGCAGTTCTTC
CATRRLGSDFGEQFF
>TRBJ1-3|TRBV19|-|-
TGTGCCAGTAGTATCCCAACAGGGTACGGAAACACCATATATTTT
CASSIPTGYGNTIYF
>TRBJ1-6|TRBV18|TRBD1|-
TGTGCCAGCTCACCAGGCGGACCGGGACAGAATAATTCACCCCTCCACTTT
CASSPGGPGQNNSPLHF
>TRBJ2-2|TRBV6-4|TRBD2|-
TGTGCCAGCAGTAGCGGGAGCACCGGGGAGCTGTTTTTT
CASSSGSTGELFF
>TRBJ2-7|TRBV12-5|-|-
TGTGCTAGTGCCCTGGGGCAGATCGGCTCCGAGCAGTACTTC
CASALGQIGSEQYF
>TRBJ2-7|TRBV10-3|-|-
TGTGCCATCAGTGATTCCCGGGACTCCTACGAGCAGTACTTC
CAISDSRDSYEQYF
>TRBJ2-7|TRBV5-1|TRBD1|-
TGCGCCAGCAGCTTGCCGGGACAGACTATCTACGAGCAGTACTTC
CASSLPGQTIYEQYF
>TRBJ2-2|TRBV11-3|-|-
TGTGCCAGCAGCTTAGATTCCGCCGGGACCGGGGAGCTGTTTTTT
CASSLDSAGTGELFF
>TRBJ2-1|TRBV5-1|TRBD2|-
TGCGCCAGCAGCATCACCAGCGGGAGGAGCGATGAGCAGTTCTTC
CASSITSGRSDEQFF
>TRBJ2-7|TRBV5-4|TRBD2|-
TGTGCCAGCAGCTTTCCCCCGGGGACTAGCAACTACGAGCAGTACTTC
CASSFPPGTSNYEQYF
>TRBJ2-7|TRBV11-2|TRBD2|-
TGTGCCAGCAGCTTAGCTAGCGGGACGTGGGAGCAGTACTTC
CASSLASGTWEQYF
>TRBJ1-2|TRBV7-9|-|-
TGTGCCAGCAGCCCAGGGGTCGGCTACACCTTC
CASSPGVGYTF
>TRBJ1-3|TRBV11-2|-|-
TGTGCCAGCAGCTCCCCCGGACAGCGCTCTGGAAACACCATATATTTT
CASSSPGQRSGNTIYF
>TRBJ1-2|TRBV3-1/TRBV3-2|-|-
TGTGCCAGCAGCCAAGGGGAGGGCGGGTACTATGGCTACACCTTC
CASSQGEGGYYGYTF
>TRBJ2-7|TRBV7-9|-|-
TGTGCCAGCAGCACCCTACTGGTTTCCGAGCAGTACTTC
CASSTLLVSEQYF
>TRBJ1-5|TRBV3-1/TRBV3-2|-|few
TGTGCCAGCAGCCCAGGTAATCAGCCCCAGCATTTT
CASSPGNQPQHF
>TRBJ2-1|TRBV10-1|TRBD2|few
TGCGCCAGCAGTGAAAAACTTAGCGGGAGTGTTAATGAGCAGTTCTTC
CASSEKLSGSVNEQFF
>TRBJ2-3|TRBV10-3|TRBD2|-
TGTGCCATCAGGGCTAGCGGGCGCACGGGAGATACGCAGTATTTT
CAIRASGRTGDTQYF
>TRBJ1-2|TRBV20-1|-|-
TGCAGTGCTATCCTCGACTATGGCTACACCTTC
CSAILDYGYTF
>TRBJ2-4|TRBV5-8|-|-
TGTGCCAGCAGCCCCCTGGGGGCTATAGCCAAAAACATTCAGTACTTC
CASSPLGAIAKNIQYF
>TRBJ1-1|TRBV10-2|TRBD1|-
TGCGCCAGCAGAACAGGGGGCCTTCGGAACACTGAAGCTTTCTTT
CASRTGGLRNTEAFF
>TRBJ2-1|TRBV7-2|TRBD2|-
TGTGCCAGCAGCTTAGTACTAGCGGGAGTGGGCTCCTACAATGAGCAGTTCTTC
CASSLVLAGVGSYNEQFF
>TRBJ2-1|TRBV10-3|TRBD2|-
TGTGCCATCAGTGATCCCAGCGGGAGAACTACAGTCCATGAGCAGTTCTTC
CAISDPSGRTTVHEQFF
>TRBJ2-1|TRBV24-1|TRBD1|-
TGTGCCACCAGTGCCACCCGTGACAGGGGGAACAATGAGCAGTTCTTC
CATSATRDRGNNEQFF
>TRBJ1-1|TRBV6-5|-|-
TGTGCCAGCAGCTACTCCCGGTCGAACACTGAAGCTTTCTTT
CASSYSRSNTEAFF
>TRBJ1-1|TRBV6-1|TRBD1|-
TGTGCCAGCAGTGAATCGGGACAGTTGAACACTGAAGCTTTCTTT
CASSESGQLNTEAFF
>TRBJ1-1|TRBV5-1|-|-
TGCGCCAGCAGCTTTCGGGACACTGAAGCTTTCTTT
CASSFRDTEAFF